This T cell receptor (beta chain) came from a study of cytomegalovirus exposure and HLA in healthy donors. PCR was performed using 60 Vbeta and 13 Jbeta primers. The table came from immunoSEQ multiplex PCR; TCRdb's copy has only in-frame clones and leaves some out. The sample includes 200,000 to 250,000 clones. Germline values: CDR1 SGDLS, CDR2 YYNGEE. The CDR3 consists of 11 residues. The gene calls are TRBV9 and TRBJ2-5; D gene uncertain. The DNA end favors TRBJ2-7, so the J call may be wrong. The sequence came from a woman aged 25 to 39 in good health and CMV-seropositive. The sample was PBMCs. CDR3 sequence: CASSVSYEQYF. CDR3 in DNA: TGTGCCAGCAGCGTGTCCTACGAGCAGTACTTC.